Listed below are T cell receptor beta chains from one sample, sequenced in a study of Ad26.COV2.S vaccination and SARS-CoV-2 variants. Method: immunoSEQ multiplex PCR; TCRdb's copy keeps in-frame clones and lacks some. Among some 340,000 clones listed, about 85% were seen once. The specimen comprised peripheral blood, sampled in a trial of Ad26.COV2.S vaccine versus placebo. The source is a person aged 18 to 59 who received the Ad26.COV2.S COVID-19 vaccine or a placebo. CDR3s leave out the opening cysteine and the closing phenylalanine or tryptophan. Fields, in order: J gene, V gene, CDR3 protein.

J: TRBJ2-1
V: TRBV4-2
CDR3: ASSRQERYNEQF

J: TRBJ2-5
V: TRBV6-5
CDR3: ASSPGLVGETQY

J: TRBJ2-7
V: TRBV2
CDR3: ASSVDRGGEQY

J: TRBJ1-4
V: TRBV28
CDR3: ASTRQGAANEKLF

J: TRBJ1-3
V: TRBV7-9
CDR3: ASSLFPGLGNTIY

J: TRBJ2-1
V: TRBV11-2
CDR3: ASSLHGGGIYNEQF

J: TRBJ2-3
V: TRBV9
CDR3: ASSVGGGASDTQY

J: TRBJ2-1
V: TRBV12-3/TRBV12-4
CDR3: ASSSPPVGEQF

J: TRBJ2-3
V: TRBV5-1
CDR3: ASSVQGLSTDTQY

J: TRBJ2-3
V: TRBV7-7
CDR3: ASSSAAGGGTDTQY

J: TRBJ2-1
V: TRBV12-3/TRBV12-4
CDR3: ASSLSQSNEQF

J: TRBJ2-5
V: TRBV2
CDR3: ASSAGRGWQETQY

J: TRBJ1-1
V: TRBV4-2
CDR3: ASSPQGLNTEAF

J: TRBJ2-7
V: TRBV7-9
CDR3: ASSLGAGGAGKSYEQY

J: TRBJ2-3
V: TRBV11-3
CDR3: ASSSDRASSTDTQY

J: TRBJ2-5
V: TRBV11-3
CDR3: ASSPGPQETQY

J: TRBJ1-4
V: TRBV27
CDR3: ASSAHPTAYNEKLF

J: TRBJ1-1
V: TRBV28
CDR3: ASSAERTRGGTEAF

J: TRBJ2-1
V: TRBV5-1
CDR3: ASIGQDLGEQF

J: TRBJ1-5
V: TRBV12-2
CDR3: ASRLAESVGGREKPQH

J: TRBJ1-2
V: TRBV3-1/TRBV3-2
CDR3: ASSQLTGSAGYT

J: TRBJ1-1
V: TRBV2
CDR3: ASAGTEAF

J: TRBJ2-7
V: TRBV14
CDR3: ASSRVGNYEQY

J: TRBJ2-3
V: TRBV5-1
CDR3: ASSDPGQGGTDTQY

J: TRBJ2-2
V: TRBV2
CDR3: ASSAVGANTGELF

J: TRBJ2-3
V: TRBV7-3
CDR3: ASSPEGRLFTDTQY

J: TRBJ1-2
V: TRBV28
CDR3: ASSGGQPHGYT

J: TRBJ2-3
V: TRBV7-3
CDR3: ASSLGPARSDTQY

J: TRBJ2-5
V: TRBV5-1
CDR3: ASRPDGQVETQY

J: TRBJ2-2
V: TRBV20-1
CDR3: SARGLGELF

J: TRBJ2-5
V: TRBV21-1
CDR3: ASTLERGARQETQY

J: TRBJ1-5
V: TRBV28
CDR3: ASSQQGAGNQPQH

J: TRBJ1-2
V: TRBV9
CDR3: ASSVVGGNYGYT

J: TRBJ1-2
V: TRBV19
CDR3: ASTERGTGFPPEGYT

J: TRBJ2-7
V: TRBV9
CDR3: ASNTASFYEQY

J: TRBJ1-2
V: TRBV19
CDR3: ASSIVTSVGGYT

J: TRBJ1-2
V: TRBV24-1
CDR3: ATSEMRTGTGVWGYGYT

J: TRBJ2-1
V: TRBV6-6
CDR3: ASSYSTEYNEQF

J: TRBJ1-1
V: TRBV6-5
CDR3: ASSYSGHGGREAF

J: TRBJ1-1
V: TRBV5-6
CDR3: ASSLLTGVANTEAF

J: TRBJ2-1
V: TRBV4-2
CDR3: ASSALIVNNEQF

J: TRBJ1-2
V: TRBV30
CDR3: ARTAQGQGDYGYT

J: TRBJ1-2
V: TRBV28
CDR3: ASSSDVGTEGGYT

J: TRBJ2-1
V: TRBV4-2
CDR3: ASSQVLADNEQF

J: TRBJ2-2
V: TRBV18
CDR3: ASSQGRKYTGELF

J: TRBJ1-6
V: TRBV18
CDR3: ASSLRDDSPLH

J: TRBJ2-1
V: TRBV4-2
CDR3: ASSQETSVYWGGEQF

J: TRBJ1-4
V: TRBV4-1
CDR3: ASSQDLFRVLNEKLF

J: TRBJ1-2
V: TRBV19
CDR3: ASSMEERSSGYT

J: TRBJ1-1
V: TRBV9
CDR3: ASSVSPQRNTEAF

J: TRBJ2-2
V: TRBV7-9
CDR3: ASSRILSGTGELF

J: TRBJ2-7
V: TRBV15
CDR3: ATSRGPTGQAEQY

J: TRBJ2-6
V: TRBV7-8
CDR3: ASSPGQGEIGANVLT

J: TRBJ2-2
V: TRBV7-3
CDR3: ASSKNTGELF

J: TRBJ2-5
V: TRBV5-1
CDR3: ASSLVTGGQETQY

J: TRBJ1-4
V: TRBV5-1
CDR3: ASSLAQHATNEKLF

J: TRBJ1-5
V: TRBV29-1
CDR3: SVTFGGGGAQPQH